The clone carrying this T cell receptor beta chain has only one observation. Seattle cases were enrolled at active infection and followed longitudinally. The germline CDR1 and CDR2 sequences are GTSNPN and SVGIG (reference sequence). The CDR3 covers 13 residues. V lost 4 bases to trimming and J lost 8 bases; unmatched junction nucleotides: 3. These data belong to a study of blood T cell repertoires in COVID-19. Study background: In each case, the material was cDNA or gDNA derived from T cells, B-cell-depleted T cells, or PBMCs.

Profiling relied on immunoSEQ multiplex PCR, and the TCRdb table lists in-frame clones only, not all of them. This table has 90,000 to 100,000 clones, 87% appearing once. The chain has TRBV30 and TRBJ1-6; 9 nucleotides match TRBD1. The receptor was derived from a woman aged 55 to 70 with COVID-19, enrolled during active disease. Sequencing was done on a sample of peripheral blood. The CDR3 DNA reads TGTGCCTGGAACGGACAGGGGTATTCACCCCTCCACTTT. This translates into CAWNGQGYSPLHF.